This T cell receptor beta chain derives from a study of blood T cells in healthy people across ages. Findings of the study overall: Diversity estimates from one million T cells were considered underestimates.

This CDR3 contains 19 residues. Germline V gene lookup returns CDR1 DFQATT and CDR2 SNEGSKA (reference sequence). V was clipped by 4 bases and J by 8 bases, with 33 bases between them. Turning to this clonotype: Its specificity is unknown.

Primers used in a second PCR of roughly 6 to 11 cycles were a sample-barcoded 5' primer and a J-beta primer mix. A single record per CDR3 protein comes from TCRdb applying MiXCR to the 5' RACE reads. Among some 920,000 distinct CDR3 sequences listed, around 54% were seen once. Total RNA amounts of at least 6 micrograms were extracted per sample. The receptor's source is a woman aged 55 to 70 in good health. The sequenced sample consisted of blood. This chain uses TRBV20-1 with TRBJ2-1; possible D gene TRBD2, 6 bases. Written as DNA, the CDR3 is TGCAGTGCTACTCCGTTGGGGACCGATTTACGGGGCCGGGGGTATGAGCAGTTCTTC. It specifies CSATPLGTDLRGRGYEQFF.